This is a list of T cell receptor beta chains from one sample in a study of sequential checkpoint blockade in melanoma. Data came from immunoSEQ multiplex PCR; TCRdb stores just in-frame clones and leaves some out. This sample carries approximately 17,000 clones, 70% to 80% of them seen once, and the ten largest clones take 12%. The sequences come from CD8+ T cells sorted from blood (inferred from file names), collected from a patient given nivolumab and ipilimumab in sequence. These receptors all come from a human donor with melanoma. The CDR3 runs from the conserved cysteine through the conserved F or W. Clone size appears in some rows only: once, few, many, or a class for an expanded clone.

v_call,j_call,clone_size,cdr3_aa
TRBV5-6,TRBJ1-1,.,CASSFSTGGAFF
TRBV27,TRBJ1-6,few,CASSLTPKPGQELSSYNSPLHF
TRBV4-3,TRBJ2-7,medium-sized,CASSQEVPGNYEQYF
TRBV11-2,TRBJ2-7,.,CASSLENRVEQYF
TRBV27,TRBJ1-2,.,CASSSLGRDYGYTF
TRBV7-2,TRBJ1-4,.,CASSLGGKGEKLFF
TRBV5-1,TRBJ1-2,few,CASRVRDRNNYGYTF
TRBV5-1,TRBJ2-7,.,CASSSQTGLEQYF
TRBV11-2,TRBJ2-7,.,CASSLAPSYYEQYF
TRBV5-5,TRBJ2-7,few,CASSLAIDSYEQYF
TRBV6-5,TRBJ1-4,once,CASSVGGVGEKLFF
TRBV13,TRBJ1-1,.,CASSLQGGVAEAFF
TRBV6-5,.,.,CASLAGPHEQYF
TRBV4-1,TRBJ2-7,.,CASSQGGEQRPYEQYF
TRBV9,TRBJ1-2,.,CASSVNSDGQGQNGYTF
TRBV6-6,TRBJ1-2,.,CASSPSGQGFYGYTF
TRBV6-6,TRBJ1-5,.,CASSPGINLPQHF
TRBV9,TRBJ1-2,.,CASSFPLGGSNYGYTF
TRBV7-9,TRBJ1-1,.,CASSLGRTGDTEAFF
TRBV2,TRBJ1-2,.,CASSVQTGGYTF
TRBV11-1,TRBJ2-7,large,CASSSTSGDYEQYF
TRBV21-1,TRBJ1-6,.,CASSKVRKNSYNSPLHF
TRBV4-1,TRBJ1-1,.,CASSPTGSLTEAFF
TRBV5-6,TRBJ1-2,.,CASSLGQGARLGGYTF
TRBV27,TRBJ1-4,once,CASSLSGGGEKLFF
TRBV2,TRBJ1-2,.,CASSPGTGSANYGYTF
TRBV4-3,TRBJ2-7,large,CASSQDRQGTSSYEQYF
TRBV10-3,TRBJ1-6,.,CAISESLGQGGENSPLHF
TRBV5-6,TRBJ1-4,.,CASSFSGLDEKLFF
TRBV4-1,TRBJ1-1,.,CASSQDLEQPNTEAFF
TRBV27,TRBJ1-5,.,CASSLAGIPGDQPQHF
TRBV6-1,TRBJ2-7,.,CASSATGAEQYF
TRBV7-9,TRBJ2-7,.,CASSSRVSYEQYF
TRBV5-6,TRBJ1-2,.,CASSPRTGVKNGYTF
TRBV4-1,TRBJ2-7,.,CASSLTPGQGSYEQYF
TRBV29-1,TRBJ2-7,once,CSVSGTQKIYEQYF
TRBV4-1,TRBJ2-7,few,CASSQAREGPYEQYF
TRBV10-2,TRBJ2-7,.,CASIQGDGYEQYF
TRBV7-9,TRBJ1-2,.,CASSQPGGYGYTF
TRBV28,TRBJ2-7,once,CATSGGFYEQYF
TRBV29-1,TRBJ2-7,.,CSVEQGSAYEQYF
TRBV2,TRBJ2-7,.,CASSDWGSNYEQYF
TRBV7-8,TRBJ1-3,.,CASSLMSGSGNTIYF
TRBV13,TRBJ1-4,.,CASSGRGLATNEKLFF
TRBV28,TRBJ1-5,.,CASSSWTDPQHF
TRBV27,TRBJ1-4,.,CASSAPDRGAPEKLFF
TRBV27,TRBJ2-7,.,CASSFQVSYEQYF
TRBV11-2,TRBJ2-7,.,CASSLRGRGAPIDEQYF
TRBV4-1,TRBJ2-7,.,CASSQDLPAGSYEQYF
TRBV11-2,TRBJ1-2,.,CASSSGQGLYGYTF
TRBV4-1,TRBJ1-2,.,CASSQDRSGTGYTF
TRBV11-2,TRBJ2-7,.,CASSSEIAGVEYEQYF
TRBV15,TRBJ2-7,.,CATSSSRAGGYEQYF
TRBV19,TRBJ1-5,.,CASSIVTANQPQHF
TRBV4-3,TRBJ2-7,.,CASSPDRAYEQYF